The entry below describes one T cell receptor (beta chain). The antigen is unknown. The data were obtained in a study of shared clonotypes between healthy human individuals. Broader study findings: Non-shared clonotypes showed lower generation probabilities than clonotypes common to all four donors.

V shed 10 bases and J 0 bases; nucleotides not matched to a gene: 8. The CDR3 length is 14 residues. Germline CDR1 reads MNHNY; CDR2 reads SVGAGI (reference sequence). In the original processing: Junction-only sequences without quality scores were provided by ImmunoSEQ, so filtering was different. Sequenced by immunoSEQ multiplex PCR; TCRdb stores in-frame clones only, minus some. V and J calls and clone size follow that table, whereas D and trimming were derived from the DNA. The sample holds some 2,000,000 clones; 90% to 97% are singletons and the top ten take less than 0.15%. The genes are TRBV6-6 and TRBJ1-1, with 7 bases identical to TRBD1. This receptor was obtained from a man younger than 35 in good health. Material: naive CD4+ T cells sorted from blood. Subset given: CD45RA+ positively selected. The CDR3 region is CAITTGTVNTEAFF. CDR3 in DNA: TGTGCCATTACGACCGGGACAGTGAACACTGAAGCTTTCTTT.